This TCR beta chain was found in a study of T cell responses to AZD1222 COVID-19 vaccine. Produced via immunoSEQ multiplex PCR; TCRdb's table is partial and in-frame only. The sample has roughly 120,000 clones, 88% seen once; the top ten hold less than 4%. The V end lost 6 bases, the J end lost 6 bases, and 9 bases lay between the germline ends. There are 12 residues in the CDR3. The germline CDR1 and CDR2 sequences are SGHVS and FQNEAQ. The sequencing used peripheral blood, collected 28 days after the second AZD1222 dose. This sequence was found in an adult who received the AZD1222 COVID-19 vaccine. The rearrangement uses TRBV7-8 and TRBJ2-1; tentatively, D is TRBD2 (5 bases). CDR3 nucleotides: TGTGCCAGCAGTCTGGAGGTCAATGAGCAGTTCTTC. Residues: CASSLEVNEQFF.